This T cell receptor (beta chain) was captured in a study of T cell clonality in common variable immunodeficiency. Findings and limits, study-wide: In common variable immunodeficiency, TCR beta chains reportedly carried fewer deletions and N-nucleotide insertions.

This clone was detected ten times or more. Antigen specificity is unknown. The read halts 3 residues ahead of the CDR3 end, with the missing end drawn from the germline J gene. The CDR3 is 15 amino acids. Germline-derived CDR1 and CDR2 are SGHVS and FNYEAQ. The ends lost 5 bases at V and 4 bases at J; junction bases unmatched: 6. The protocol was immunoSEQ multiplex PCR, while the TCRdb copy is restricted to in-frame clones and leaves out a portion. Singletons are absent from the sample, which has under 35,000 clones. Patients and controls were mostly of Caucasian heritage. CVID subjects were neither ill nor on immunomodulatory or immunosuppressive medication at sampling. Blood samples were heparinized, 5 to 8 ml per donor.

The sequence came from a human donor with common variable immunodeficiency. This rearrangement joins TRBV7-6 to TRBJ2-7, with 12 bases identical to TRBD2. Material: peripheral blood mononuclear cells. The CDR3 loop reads CASSVGTSGSYEQYF. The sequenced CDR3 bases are TGTGCCAGCAGCGTAGGGACTAGCGGGTCTTACGAG.